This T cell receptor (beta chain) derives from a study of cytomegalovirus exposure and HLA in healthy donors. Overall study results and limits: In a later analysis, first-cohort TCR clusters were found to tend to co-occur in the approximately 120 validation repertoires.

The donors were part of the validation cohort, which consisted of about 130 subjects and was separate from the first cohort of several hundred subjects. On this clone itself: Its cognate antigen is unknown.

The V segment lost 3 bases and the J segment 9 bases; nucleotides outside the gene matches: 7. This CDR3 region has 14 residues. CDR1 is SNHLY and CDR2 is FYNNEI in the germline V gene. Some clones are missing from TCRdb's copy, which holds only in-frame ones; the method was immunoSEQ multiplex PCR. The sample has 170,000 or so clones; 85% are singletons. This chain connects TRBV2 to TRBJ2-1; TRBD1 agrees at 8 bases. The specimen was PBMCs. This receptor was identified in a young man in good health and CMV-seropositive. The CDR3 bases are TGTGCCAGCAGTGACCAGGGGGCGCATCCTGAGCAGTTCTTC. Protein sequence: CASSDQGAHPEQFF. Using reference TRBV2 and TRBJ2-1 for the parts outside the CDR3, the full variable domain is EPEVTQTPSHQVTQMGQEVILRCVPISNHLYFYWYRQILGQKVEFLVSFYNNEISEKSEIFDDQFSVERPDGSNFTLKIRSTKLEDSAMYFCASSDQGAHPEQFFGPGTRLTVL.